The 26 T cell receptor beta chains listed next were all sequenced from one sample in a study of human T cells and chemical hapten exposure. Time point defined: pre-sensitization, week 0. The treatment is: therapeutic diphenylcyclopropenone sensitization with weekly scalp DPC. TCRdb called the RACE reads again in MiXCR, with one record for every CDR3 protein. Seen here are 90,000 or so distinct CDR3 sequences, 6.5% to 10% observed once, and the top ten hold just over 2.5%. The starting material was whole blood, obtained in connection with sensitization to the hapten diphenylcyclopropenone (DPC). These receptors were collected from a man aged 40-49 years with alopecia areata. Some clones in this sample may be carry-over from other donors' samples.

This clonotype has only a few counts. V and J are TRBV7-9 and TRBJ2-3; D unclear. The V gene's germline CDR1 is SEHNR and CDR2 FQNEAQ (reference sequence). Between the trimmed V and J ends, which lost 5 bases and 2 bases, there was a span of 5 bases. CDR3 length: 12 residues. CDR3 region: CASSPNTDTQYF. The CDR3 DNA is TGTGCCAGCAGCCCCAACACAGATACGCAGTATTTT.

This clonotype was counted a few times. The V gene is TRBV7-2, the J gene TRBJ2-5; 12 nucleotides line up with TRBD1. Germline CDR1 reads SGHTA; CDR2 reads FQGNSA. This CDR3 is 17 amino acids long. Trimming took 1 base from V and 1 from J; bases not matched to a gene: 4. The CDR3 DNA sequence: TGTGCCAGCAGCTTAGTGGGACAGGGGGCTGTCCAAGAGACCCAGTACTTC. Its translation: CASSLVGQGAVQETQYF.

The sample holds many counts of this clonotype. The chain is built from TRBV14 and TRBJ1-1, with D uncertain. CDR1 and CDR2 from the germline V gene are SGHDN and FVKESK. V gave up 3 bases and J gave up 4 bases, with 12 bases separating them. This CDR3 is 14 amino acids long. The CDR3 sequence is CASSHRGLITEAFF. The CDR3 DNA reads TGTGCCAGCAGCCACAGAGGACTAATCACTGAAGCTTTCTTT.

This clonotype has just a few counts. CDR3 amino acids: CASSLPGTGVQETQYF. CDR3 DNA sequence: TGCGCCAGCAGCTTGCCCGGGACAGGGGTTCAAGAGACCCAGTACTTC. V usage is TRBV5-1 and J usage is TRBJ2-5; TRBD1 matches 10 bases. V shed 1 base, J shed 2 bases, and the junction held 5 bases outside the gene matches. This CDR3 is built from 16 residues. The germline V gene has CDR1 SGHRS and CDR2 YFSETQ. Looking up the rest from reference TRBV5-1 and TRBJ2-5 gives the full variable domain: KAGVTQTPRYLIKTRGQQVTLSCSPISGHRSVSWYQQTPGQGLQFLFEYFSETQRNKGNFPGRFSGRQFSNSRSEMNVSTLELGDSALYLCASSLPGTGVQETQYFGPGTRLLVL.

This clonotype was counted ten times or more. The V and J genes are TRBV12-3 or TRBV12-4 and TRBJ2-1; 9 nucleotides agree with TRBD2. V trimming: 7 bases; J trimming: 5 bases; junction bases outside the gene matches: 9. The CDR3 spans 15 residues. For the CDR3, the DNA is TGTGCCAGCATGACGAGGCGGGAGGGTCACAATGAGCAGTTCTTC. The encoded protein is CASMTRREGHNEQFF.

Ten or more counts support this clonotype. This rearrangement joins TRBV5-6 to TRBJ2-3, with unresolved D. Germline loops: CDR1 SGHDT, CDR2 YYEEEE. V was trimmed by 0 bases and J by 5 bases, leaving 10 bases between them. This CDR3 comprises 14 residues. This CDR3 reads CASSLGDLLDTQYF. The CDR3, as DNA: TGTGCCAGCAGCTTGGGCGATCTGTTAGATACGCAGTATTTT.

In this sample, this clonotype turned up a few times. CDR3 in amino acids: CASSRDRGETQYF. CDR3 bases: TGTGCCAGCAGTCGGGACAGGGGTGAGACCCAGTACTTC. The genes are TRBV6-2 or TRBV6-3 and TRBJ2-5, with 10 bases aligning to TRBD1. The CDR3 totals 13 residues. V dropped 5 bases and J dropped 5; count of bases not matched to a gene: 2. Germline V gene data show CDR1 as MNHEY and CDR2 as SVGEGT.

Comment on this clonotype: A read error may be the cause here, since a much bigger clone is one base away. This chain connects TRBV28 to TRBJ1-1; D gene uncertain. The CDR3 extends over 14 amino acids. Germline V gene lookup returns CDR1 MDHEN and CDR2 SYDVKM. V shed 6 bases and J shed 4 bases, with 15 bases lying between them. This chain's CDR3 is CASRLRPRPTEAFF. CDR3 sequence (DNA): TGTGCCAGCAGACTAAGGCCCAGGCCCACTGAAGCTTTCTTT. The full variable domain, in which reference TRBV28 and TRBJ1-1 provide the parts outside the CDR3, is DVKVTQSSRYLVKRTGEKVFLECVQDMDHENMFWYRQDPGLGLRLIYFSYDVKMKEKGDIPEGYSVSREKKERFSLILESASTNQTSMYLCASRLRPRPTEAFFGQGTRLTVV.

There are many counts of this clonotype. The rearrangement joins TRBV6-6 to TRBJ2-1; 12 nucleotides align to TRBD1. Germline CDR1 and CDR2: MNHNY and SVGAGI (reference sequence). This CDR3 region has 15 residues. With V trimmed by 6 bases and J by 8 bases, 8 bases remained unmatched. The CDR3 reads CASRNPGQGAYEQFF. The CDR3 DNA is TGTGCCAGCAGGAACCCGGGACAGGGGGCCTATGAGCAGTTCTTC.

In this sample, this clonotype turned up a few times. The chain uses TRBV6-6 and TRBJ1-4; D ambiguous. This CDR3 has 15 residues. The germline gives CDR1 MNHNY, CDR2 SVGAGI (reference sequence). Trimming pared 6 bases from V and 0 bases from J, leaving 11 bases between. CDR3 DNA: TGTGCCAGCAGAACCGATGGGGCAACTAATGAAAAACTGTTTTTT. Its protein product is CASRTDGATNEKLFF.

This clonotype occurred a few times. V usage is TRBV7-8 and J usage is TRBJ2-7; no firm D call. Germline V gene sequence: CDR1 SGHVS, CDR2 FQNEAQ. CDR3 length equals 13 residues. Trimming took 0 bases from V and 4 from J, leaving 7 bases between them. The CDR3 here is CASSLAHGYEQYF. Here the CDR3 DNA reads TGTGCCAGCAGCTTAGCACACGGGTACGAGCAGTACTTC.

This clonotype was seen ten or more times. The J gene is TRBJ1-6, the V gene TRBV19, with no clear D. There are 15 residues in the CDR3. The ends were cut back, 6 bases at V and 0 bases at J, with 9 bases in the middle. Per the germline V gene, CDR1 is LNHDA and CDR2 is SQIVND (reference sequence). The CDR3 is CASSLLGSYNSPLHF. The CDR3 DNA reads TGTGCCAGTAGCCTCCTGGGCTCCTATAATTCACCCCTCCACTTT.

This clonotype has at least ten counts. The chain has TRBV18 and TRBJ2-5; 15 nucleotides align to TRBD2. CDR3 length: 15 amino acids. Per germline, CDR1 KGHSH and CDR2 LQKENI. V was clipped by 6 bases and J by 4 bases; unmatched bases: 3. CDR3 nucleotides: TGTGCCAGCTCGGTGGGACTAGCGGGAGGAGAGACCCAGTACTTC. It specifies CASSVGLAGGETQYF.

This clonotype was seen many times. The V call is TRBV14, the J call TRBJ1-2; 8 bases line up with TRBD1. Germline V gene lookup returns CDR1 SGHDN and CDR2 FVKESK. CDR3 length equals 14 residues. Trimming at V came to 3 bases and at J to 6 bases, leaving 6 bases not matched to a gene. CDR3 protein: CASSQRVQGDGYTF. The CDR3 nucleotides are TGTGCCAGCAGCCAGAGGGTACAGGGGGATGGCTACACCTTC.

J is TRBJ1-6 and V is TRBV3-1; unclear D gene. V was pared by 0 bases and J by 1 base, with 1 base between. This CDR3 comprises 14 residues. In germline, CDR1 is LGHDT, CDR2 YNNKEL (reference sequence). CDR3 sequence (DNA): TGTGCCAGCAGCCAAGAGTCCTATAATTCACCCCTCCACTTT. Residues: CASSQESYNSPLHF.

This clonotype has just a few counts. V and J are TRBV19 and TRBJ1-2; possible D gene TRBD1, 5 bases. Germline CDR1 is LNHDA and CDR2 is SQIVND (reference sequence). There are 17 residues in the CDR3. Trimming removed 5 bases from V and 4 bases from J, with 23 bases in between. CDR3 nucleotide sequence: TGTGCCAGTAGTTTAGCCGGGACGGATAGCAGGAGCTATGGCTACACCTTC. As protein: CASSLAGTDSRSYGYTF.

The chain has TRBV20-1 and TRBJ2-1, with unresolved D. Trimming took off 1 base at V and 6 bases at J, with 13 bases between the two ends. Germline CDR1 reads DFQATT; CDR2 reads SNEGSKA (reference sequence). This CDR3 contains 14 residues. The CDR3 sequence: CSARAVGLGNEQFF. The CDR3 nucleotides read TGCAGTGCTAGAGCCGTGGGGTTGGGCAATGAGCAGTTCTTC.

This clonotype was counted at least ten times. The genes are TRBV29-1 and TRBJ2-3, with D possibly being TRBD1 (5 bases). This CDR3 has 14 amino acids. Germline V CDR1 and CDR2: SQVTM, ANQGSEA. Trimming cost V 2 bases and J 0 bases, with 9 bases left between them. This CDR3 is CSVEQQASTDTQYF. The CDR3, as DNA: TGCAGCGTTGAACAACAGGCTAGCACAGATACGCAGTATTTT.

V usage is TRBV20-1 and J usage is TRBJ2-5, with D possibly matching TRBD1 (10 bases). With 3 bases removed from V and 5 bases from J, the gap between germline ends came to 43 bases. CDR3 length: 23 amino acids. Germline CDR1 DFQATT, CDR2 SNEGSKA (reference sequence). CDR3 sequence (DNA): TGCAGTGCTAGCCTCAGAGGGGGACAGGGGATTGGAGCGGGAGGCTGGGGTATGGAGACCCAGTACTTC. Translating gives CSASLRGGQGIGAGGWGMETQYF.

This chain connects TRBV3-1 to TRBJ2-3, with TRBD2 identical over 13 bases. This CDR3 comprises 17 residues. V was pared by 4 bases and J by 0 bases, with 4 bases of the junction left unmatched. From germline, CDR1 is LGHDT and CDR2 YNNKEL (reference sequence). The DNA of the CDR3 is TGTGCCAGCAGCCGAAGGACTAGCGGGAGTAGCACAGATACGCAGTATTTT. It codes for CASSRRTSGSSTDTQYF.

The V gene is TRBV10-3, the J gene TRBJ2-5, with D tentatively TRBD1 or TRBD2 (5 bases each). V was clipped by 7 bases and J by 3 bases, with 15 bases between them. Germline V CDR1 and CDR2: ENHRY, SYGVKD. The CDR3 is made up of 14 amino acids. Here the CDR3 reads CAIKVGTWEETQYF. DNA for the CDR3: TGTGCCATCAAAGTAGGGACCTGGGAAGAGACCCAGTACTTC.

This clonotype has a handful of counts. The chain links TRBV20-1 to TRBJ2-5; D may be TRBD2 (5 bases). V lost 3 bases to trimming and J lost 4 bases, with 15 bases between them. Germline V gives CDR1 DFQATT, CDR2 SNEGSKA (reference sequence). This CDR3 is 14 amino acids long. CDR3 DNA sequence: TGCAGTGCTAGGAGGGCCGGGGTTGGAGAGACCCAGTACTTC. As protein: CSARRAGVGETQYF.

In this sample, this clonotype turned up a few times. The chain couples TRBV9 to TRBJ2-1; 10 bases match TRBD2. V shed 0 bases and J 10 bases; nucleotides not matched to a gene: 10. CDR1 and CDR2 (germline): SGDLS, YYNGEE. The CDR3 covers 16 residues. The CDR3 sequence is CASSVVGTSVPWEQFF. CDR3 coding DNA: TGTGCCAGCAGCGTAGTGGGGACTAGCGTCCCTTGGGAGCAGTTCTTC.

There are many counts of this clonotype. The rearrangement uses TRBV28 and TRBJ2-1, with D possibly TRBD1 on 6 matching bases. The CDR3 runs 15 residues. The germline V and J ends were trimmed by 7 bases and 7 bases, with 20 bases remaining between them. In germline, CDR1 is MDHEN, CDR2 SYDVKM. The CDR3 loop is CASTLPGGPENEQFF. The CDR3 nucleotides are TGTGCCAGCACCCTGCCTGGGGGCCCGGAGAATGAGCAGTTCTTC.

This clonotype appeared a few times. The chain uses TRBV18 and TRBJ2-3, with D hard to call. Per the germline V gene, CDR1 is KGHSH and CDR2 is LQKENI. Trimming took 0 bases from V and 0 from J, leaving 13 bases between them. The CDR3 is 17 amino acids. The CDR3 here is CASSPPNFQGSTDTQYF. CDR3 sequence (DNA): TGTGCCAGCTCACCACCTAACTTCCAAGGGAGCACAGATACGCAGTATTTT.

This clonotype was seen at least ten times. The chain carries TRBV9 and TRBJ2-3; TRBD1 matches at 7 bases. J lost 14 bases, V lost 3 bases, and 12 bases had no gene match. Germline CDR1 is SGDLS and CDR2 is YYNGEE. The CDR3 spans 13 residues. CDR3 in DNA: TGTGCCAGCAGCGGAGGTGTAGGGGGCCGGGTGTATTTT. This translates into CASSGGVGGRVYF.